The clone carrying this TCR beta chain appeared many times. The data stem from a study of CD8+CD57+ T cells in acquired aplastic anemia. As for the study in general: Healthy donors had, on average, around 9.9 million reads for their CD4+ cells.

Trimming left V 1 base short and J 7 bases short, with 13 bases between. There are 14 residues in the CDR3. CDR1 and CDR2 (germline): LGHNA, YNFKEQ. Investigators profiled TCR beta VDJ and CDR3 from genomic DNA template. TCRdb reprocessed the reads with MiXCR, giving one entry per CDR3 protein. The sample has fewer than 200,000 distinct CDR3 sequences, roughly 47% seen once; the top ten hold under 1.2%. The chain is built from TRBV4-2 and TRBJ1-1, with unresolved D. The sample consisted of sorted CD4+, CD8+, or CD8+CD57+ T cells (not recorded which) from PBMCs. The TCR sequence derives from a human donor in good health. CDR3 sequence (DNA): TGTGCCAGCAGCCAAGTGTATGGTGTCAGTGAAGCTTTCTTT. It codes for CASSQVYGVSEAFF.